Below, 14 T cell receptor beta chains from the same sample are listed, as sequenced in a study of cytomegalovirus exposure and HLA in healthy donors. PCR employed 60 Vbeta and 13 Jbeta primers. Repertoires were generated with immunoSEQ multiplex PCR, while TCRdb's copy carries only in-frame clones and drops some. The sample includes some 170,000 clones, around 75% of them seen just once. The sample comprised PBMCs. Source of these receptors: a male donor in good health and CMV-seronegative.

The CDR3 DNA reads TGTGCCAGCAGTCCCGTCCAGGATCAGCCCCAGCATTTT. Its translation: CASSPVQDQPQHF. This sequence joins TRBV28 and TRBJ1-5; D gene unclear. Germline V lookup: CDR1 MDHEN, CDR2 SYDVKM. V was shortened by 5 bases and J by 5 bases, with 10 bases between the two germline ends. This CDR3 spans 13 amino acids.

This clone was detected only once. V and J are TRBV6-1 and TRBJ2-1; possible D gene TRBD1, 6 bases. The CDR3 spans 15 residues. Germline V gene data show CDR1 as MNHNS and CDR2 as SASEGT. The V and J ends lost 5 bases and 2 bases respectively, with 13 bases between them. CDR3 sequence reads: CASSFDRRPYNEQFF. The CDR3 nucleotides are TGTGCCAGCAGTTTCGACAGGCGACCCTACAATGAGCAGTTCTTC.

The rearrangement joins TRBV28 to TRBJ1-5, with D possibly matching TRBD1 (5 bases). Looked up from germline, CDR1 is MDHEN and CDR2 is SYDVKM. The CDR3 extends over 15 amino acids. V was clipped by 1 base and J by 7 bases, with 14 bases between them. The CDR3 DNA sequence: TGTGCCAGCAGTTTATTTCAGGGTAACTCCCAGCCCCAGCATTTT. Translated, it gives CASSLFQGNSQPQHF. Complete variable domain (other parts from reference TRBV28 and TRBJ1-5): DVKVTQSSRYLVKRTGEKVFLECVQDMDHENMFWYRQDPGLGLRLIYFSYDVKMKEKGDIPEGYSVSREKKERFSLILESASTNQTSMYLCASSLFQGNSQPQHFGDGTRLSIL.

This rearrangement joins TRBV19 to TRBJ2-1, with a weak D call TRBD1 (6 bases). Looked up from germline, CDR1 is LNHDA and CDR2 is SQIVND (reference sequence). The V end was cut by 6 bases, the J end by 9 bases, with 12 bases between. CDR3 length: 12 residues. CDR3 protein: CASRGAGAEQFF. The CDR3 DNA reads TGTGCCAGTAGGGGGGCTGGGGCTGAGCAGTTCTTC. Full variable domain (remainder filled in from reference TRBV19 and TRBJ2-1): DGGITQSPKYLFRKEGQNVTLSCEQNLNHDAMYWYRQDPGQGLRLIYYSQIVNDFQKGDIAEGYSVSREKKESFPLTVTSAQKNPTAFYLCASRGAGAEQFFGPGTRLTVL.

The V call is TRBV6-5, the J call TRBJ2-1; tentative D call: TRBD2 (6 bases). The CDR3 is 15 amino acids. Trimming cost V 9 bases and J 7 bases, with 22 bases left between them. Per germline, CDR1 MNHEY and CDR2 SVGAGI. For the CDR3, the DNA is TGTGCCAGGCCGGGGCTAACGGGAGTCAGTAATGAGCAGTTCTTC. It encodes CARPGLTGVSNEQFF.

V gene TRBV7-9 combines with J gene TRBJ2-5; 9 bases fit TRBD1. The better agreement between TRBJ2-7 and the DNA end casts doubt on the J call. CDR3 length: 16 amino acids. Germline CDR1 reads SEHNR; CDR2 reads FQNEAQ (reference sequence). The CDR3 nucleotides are TGTGCCAGCAGCTTAGTACTAGACAGGGGGTATTACGAGCAGTACTTC. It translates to CASSLVLDRGYYEQYF.

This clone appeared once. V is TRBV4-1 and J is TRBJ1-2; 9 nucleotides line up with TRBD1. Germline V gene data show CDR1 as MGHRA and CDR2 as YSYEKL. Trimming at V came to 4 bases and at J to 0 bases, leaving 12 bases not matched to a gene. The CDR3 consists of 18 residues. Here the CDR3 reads CASSPTTGQGRTNYGYTF. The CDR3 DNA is TGCGCCAGCAGCCCCACCACGGGACAGGGCCGAACTAACTATGGCTACACCTTC.

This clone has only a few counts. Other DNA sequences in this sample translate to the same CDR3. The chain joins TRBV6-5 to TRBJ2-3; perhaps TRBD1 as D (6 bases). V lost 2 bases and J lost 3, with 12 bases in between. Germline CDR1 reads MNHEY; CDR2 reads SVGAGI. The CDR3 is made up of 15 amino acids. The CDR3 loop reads CASSYTGYTTDTQYF. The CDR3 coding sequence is TGTGCCAGCAGTTACACAGGGTATACGACAGATACGCAGTATTTT.

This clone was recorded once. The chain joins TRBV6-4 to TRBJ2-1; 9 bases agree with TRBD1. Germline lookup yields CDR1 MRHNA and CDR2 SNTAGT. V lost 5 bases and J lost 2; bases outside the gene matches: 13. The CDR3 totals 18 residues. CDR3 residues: CASSPSPLGQGPYNEQFF. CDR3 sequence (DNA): TGTGCCAGCAGTCCATCTCCCCTAGGACAGGGGCCCTACAATGAGCAGTTCTTC.

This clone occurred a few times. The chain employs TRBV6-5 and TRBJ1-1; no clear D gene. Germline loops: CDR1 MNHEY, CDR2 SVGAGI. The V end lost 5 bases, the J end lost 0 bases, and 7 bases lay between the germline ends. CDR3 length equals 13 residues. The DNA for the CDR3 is TGTGCCAGCAGTCTCGGGATGAACACTGAAGCTTTCTTT. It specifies CASSLGMNTEAFF.

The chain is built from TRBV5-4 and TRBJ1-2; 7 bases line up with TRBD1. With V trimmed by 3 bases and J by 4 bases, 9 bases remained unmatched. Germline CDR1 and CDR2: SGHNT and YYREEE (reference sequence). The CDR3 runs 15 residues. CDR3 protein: CASSSQGMWGYGYTF. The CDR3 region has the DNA TGTGCCAGCAGCTCACAGGGGATGTGGGGCTATGGCTACACCTTC.

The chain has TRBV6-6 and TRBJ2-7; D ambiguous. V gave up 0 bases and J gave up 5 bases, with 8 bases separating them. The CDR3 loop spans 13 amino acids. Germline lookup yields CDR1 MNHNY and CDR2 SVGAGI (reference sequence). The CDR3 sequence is CASSYSVEDEQYF. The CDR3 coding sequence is TGTGCCAGCAGTTACTCGGTAGAGGACGAGCAGTACTTC.

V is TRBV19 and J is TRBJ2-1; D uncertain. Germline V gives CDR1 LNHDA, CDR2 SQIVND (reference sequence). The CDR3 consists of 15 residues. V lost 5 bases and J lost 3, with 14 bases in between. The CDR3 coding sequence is TGTGCCAGTAGTGTATCAACTACGAGCTACAATGAGCAGTTCTTC. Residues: CASSVSTTSYNEQFF. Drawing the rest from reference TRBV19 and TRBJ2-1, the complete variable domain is DGGITQSPKYLFRKEGQNVTLSCEQNLNHDAMYWYRQDPGQGLRLIYYSQIVNDFQKGDIAEGYSVSREKKESFPLTVTSAQKNPTAFYLCASSVSTTSYNEQFFGPGTRLTVL.

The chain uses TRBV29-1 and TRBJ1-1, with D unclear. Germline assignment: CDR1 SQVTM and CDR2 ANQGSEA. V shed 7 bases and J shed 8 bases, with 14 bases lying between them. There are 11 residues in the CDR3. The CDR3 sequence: CSAPLRGEAFF. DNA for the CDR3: TGCAGCGCTCCTCTCAGAGGGGAAGCTTTCTTT.